The next 3 T cell receptor beta chains were all read from a single sample in a study of T-cell reconstitution after alpha-beta-depleted transplantation in children. Construction of the TCRbeta library involved unique molecular identifiers. In TCRdb, the PCR reads were re-called with MiXCR into one record per CDR3 protein. The sample consists of more than 500,000 distinct CDR3 sequences, around 10% of them appearing once. Material: PBMCs, mostly from graft donor cells, obtained 180 days after TCRalphabeta/CD19-depleted stem cell transplant. The receptors derive from a female patient between 2 and 15 years old who had a stem cell transplant for aplastic anemia, so the T cells may come from the graft donor.

This CDR3 reads CASSRRPAYEQYF. The CDR3 DNA sequence: TGTGCCAGCAGCCGCAGACCTGCCTACGAGCAGTACTTC. This chain connects TRBV2 to TRBJ2-7; D call uncertain. V was clipped by 6 bases and J by 2 bases, with 11 bases between them. The CDR3 totals 13 residues. Germline V gene data show CDR1 as SNHLY and CDR2 as FYNNEI. Variable domain in full (rest from reference TRBV2 and TRBJ2-7): EPEVTQTPSHQVTQMGQEVILRCVPISNHLYFYWYRQILGQKVEFLVSFYNNEISEKSEIFDDQFSVERPDGSNFTLKIRSTKLEDSAMYFCASSRRPAYEQYFGPGTRLTVT.

The rearrangement uses TRBV20-1 and TRBJ1-6; tentative D call: TRBD1 (5 bases). Germline CDR1 and CDR2: DFQATT and SNEGSKA (reference sequence). Trimming cost V 4 bases and J 0 bases, with 13 bases left between them. CDR3 length equals 16 residues. The CDR3 protein is CSANGGVRSYNSPLHF. The CDR3 nucleotides read TGCAGTGCTAACGGAGGGGTCCGCTCCTATAATTCACCCCTCCACTTT.

In this sample, this clonotype turned up a few times. The chain carries TRBV5-1 and TRBJ2-2, with D possibly called TRBD1 or TRBD2 (5 bases each). V was trimmed by 4 bases and J by 0 bases, leaving 13 bases between them. The CDR3 has 16 amino acids. Looked up from germline, CDR1 is SGHRS and CDR2 is YFSETQ. For the CDR3, the DNA is TGCGCCAGCAGCCTGGGGACGTTCGCGAACACCGGGGAGCTGTTTTTT. Its protein is CASSLGTFANTGELFF.